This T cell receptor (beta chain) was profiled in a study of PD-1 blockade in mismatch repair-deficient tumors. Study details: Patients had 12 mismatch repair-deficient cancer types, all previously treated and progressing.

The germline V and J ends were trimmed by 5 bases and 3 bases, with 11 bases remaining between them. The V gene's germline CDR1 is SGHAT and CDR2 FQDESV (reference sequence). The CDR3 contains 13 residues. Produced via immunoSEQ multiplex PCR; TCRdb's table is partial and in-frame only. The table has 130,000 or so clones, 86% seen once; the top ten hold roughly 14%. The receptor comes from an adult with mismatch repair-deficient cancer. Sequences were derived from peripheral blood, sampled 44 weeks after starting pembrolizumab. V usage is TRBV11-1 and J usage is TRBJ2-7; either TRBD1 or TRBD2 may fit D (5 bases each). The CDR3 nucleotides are TGTGCCAGCAGCCACGGGACGGACTACGAGCAGTACTTC. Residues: CASSHGTDYEQYF.